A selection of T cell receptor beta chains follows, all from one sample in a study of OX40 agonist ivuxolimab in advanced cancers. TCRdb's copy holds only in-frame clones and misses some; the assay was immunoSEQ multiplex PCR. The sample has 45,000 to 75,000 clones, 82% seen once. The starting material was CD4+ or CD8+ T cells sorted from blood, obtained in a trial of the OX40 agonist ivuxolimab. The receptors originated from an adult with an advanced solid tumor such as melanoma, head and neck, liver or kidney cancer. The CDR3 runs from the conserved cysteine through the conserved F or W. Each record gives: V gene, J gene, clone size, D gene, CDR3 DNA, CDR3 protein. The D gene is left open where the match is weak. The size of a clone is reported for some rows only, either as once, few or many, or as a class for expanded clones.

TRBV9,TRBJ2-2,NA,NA,TGTGCCAGCAGCGTAGTCCCGGGAACCACCGGGGAGCTGTTTTTT,CASSVVPGTTGELFF
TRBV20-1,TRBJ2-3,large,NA,TGCAGTGCTCGAGGCACAGATACGCAGTATTTT,CSARGTDTQYF
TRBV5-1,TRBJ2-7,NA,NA,TGCGCCAGCAGCTTGAACAGCGTGGGCGAGCAGTACTTC,CASSLNSVGEQYF
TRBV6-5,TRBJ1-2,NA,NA,TGTGCCAGCAGTTACTTGGACAGTTCCTATGGCTACACCTTC,CASSYLDSSYGYTF
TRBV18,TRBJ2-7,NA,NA,TGTGCCAGCTCACGGACGCCCTACGAGCAGTACTTC,CASSRTPYEQYF
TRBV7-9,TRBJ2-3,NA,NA,TGTGCCAGCAGCACGTCCACAGATACGCAGTATTTT,CASSTSTDTQYF
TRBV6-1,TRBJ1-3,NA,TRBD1,TGTGCCAGCAGGGGGGACAGCAGAAACACCATATATTTT,CASRGDSRNTIYF
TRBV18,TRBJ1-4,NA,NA,TGTGCCAGCTCTACATTGCTCGCCGCTGCAACTAATGAAAAACTGTTTTTT,CASSTLLAAATNEKLFF
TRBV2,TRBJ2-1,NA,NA,TGTGCCAGCAGTGAAAGAGATTCCTACAATGAGCAGTTCTTC,CASSERDSYNEQFF
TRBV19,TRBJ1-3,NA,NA,TGTGCCAGTACCCTTCGGGCAGGGTCTGAAAACACCATATATTTT,CASTLRAGSENTIYF
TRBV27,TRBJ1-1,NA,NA,TGTGCCAGCAGTTTTCGAACGAACACTGAAGCTTTCTTT,CASSFRTNTEAFF
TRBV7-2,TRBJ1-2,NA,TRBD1,TGTGCCAGCAGCTTAAACCCCATAGGACAGGGTGGAGGCTACACCTTC,CASSLNPIGQGGGYTF
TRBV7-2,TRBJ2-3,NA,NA,TGTGCCAGCAGCCGGAGTGAGCCAGGCACAGATACGCAGTATTTT,CASSRSEPGTDTQYF
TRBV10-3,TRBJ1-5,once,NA,TGTGCCATCAGGGGAGATCTAAGCAATCAGCCCCAGCATTTT,CAIRGDLSNQPQHF
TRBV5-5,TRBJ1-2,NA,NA,TGTGCCAGCAGCTTGGGTACCGGGTCCAACTATGGCTACACCTTC,CASSLGTGSNYGYTF
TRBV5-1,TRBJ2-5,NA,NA,TGCGCCAGCAGCTTGGCCCCCACGGAGGGGTCGACCCAGTACTTC,CASSLAPTEGSTQYF
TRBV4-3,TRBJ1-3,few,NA,TGCGCCAGCAGCCTTAGACAGGATCAATTAAACACCATATATTTT,CASSLRQDQLNTIYF
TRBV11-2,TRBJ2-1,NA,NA,TGTGCCAGCAGCTTAATGGGGTGGACTTACAATGAGCAGTTCTTC,CASSLMGWTYNEQFF
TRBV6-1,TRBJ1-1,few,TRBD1,TGTGCCAGCAAGTTGACAGGGACCACTGAAGCTTTCTTT,CASKLTGTTEAFF
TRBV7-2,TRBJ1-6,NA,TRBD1,TGTGCCAGCAGCCGGACAGGAACATATAATTCACCCCTCCACTTT,CASSRTGTYNSPLHF
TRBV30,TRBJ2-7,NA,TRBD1,TGTGCCTGGAGAGGGGGCGCCTCCTACGAGCAGTACTTC,CAWRGGASYEQYF
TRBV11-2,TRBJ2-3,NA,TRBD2,TGTGCCAGCAGCCCACGGCTAGCGGGGGGGCGGGTCACAGATACGCAGTATTTT,CASSPRLAGGRVTDTQYF
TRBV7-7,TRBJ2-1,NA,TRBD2,TGTGCTAGCAGCTTAGCGGGGGCCTACAATGAGCAGTTCTTC,CASSLAGAYNEQFF
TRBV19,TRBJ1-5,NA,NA,TGTGCCAGTAGTACCCAGAGCTATAGCAATCAGCCCCAGCATTTT,CASSTQSYSNQPQHF
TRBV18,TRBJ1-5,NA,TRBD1,TGTGCCAGCTCACAAACAGGGGGTACAGGCAATCAGCCCCAGCATTTT,CASSQTGGTGNQPQHF
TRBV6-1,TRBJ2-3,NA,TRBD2,TGTGCCAGCACGAGAAGCGGGACGGGCACAGATACGCAGTATTTT,CASTRSGTGTDTQYF
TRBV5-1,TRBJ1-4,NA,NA,TGCGCCAGCAGCTTAAACGGGTATGAAAAACTGTTTTTT,CASSLNGYEKLFF
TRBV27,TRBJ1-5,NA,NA,TGTGCCAGCAGTAATAACAGGGCCTCTACGCCCCAGCATTTT,CASSNNRASTPQHF
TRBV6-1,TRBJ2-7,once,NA,TGTGCCAGCAGTGAAAACAGGGTTGGGGGCGAGCAGTACTTC,CASSENRVGGEQYF
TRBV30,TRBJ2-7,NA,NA,TGTGCCTGGAGAGGACTCCGCTCGGGGGAGCAGTACTTC,CAWRGLRSGEQYF
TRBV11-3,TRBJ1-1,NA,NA,TGTGCCAGCAGCTTACACGGGGTATCTGAAGCTTTCTTT,CASSLHGVSEAFF
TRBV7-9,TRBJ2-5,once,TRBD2,TGTGCCAGCAGCCCCCAGGGAGGGCAAGAGACCCAGTACTTC,CASSPQGGQETQYF
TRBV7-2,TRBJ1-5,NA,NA,TGTGCCAGCAGCTCGCGACAGGCTTTCGATCAGCCCCAGCATTTT,CASSSRQAFDQPQHF
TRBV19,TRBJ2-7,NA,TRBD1,TGTGCCAGTAGGGTCTCGGACAGGGGGCAAGTTGCCGAGCAGTACTTC,CASRVSDRGQVAEQYF
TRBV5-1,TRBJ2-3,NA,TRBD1,TGCGCCAGCAGCCGACAGGGGGGCCGTTTTGGCAGCACAGATACGCAGTATTTT,CASSRQGGRFGSTDTQYF